The subject of this entry is one TCR beta chain. This sample was taken from a study of OX40 agonist ivuxolimab in advanced cancers. Overall study context: Partial responses were achieved by three patients, one with hepatocellular carcinoma and two with cutaneous melanoma.

This CDR3 spans 15 amino acids. Germline V CDR1 and CDR2: SGHAT, FQNNGV. V gave up 2 bases and J gave up 5 bases, with 15 bases separating them. This table comes from immunoSEQ multiplex PCR, and its TCRdb copy is limited to in-frame clones, with some not included. The sample records about 110,000 clones, more than 70% being singletons. Here the sequenced sample was CD4+ or CD8+ T cells sorted from blood, taken in a trial of the OX40 agonist ivuxolimab. The TCR originated in an adult with an advanced solid tumor such as melanoma, head and neck, liver or kidney cancer. J is TRBJ1-1 and V is TRBV11-2; tentative D call: TRBD1 (5 bases). CDR3 DNA sequence: TGTGCCAGCAGCTTAAGGGGAGGCGGGGGAACTGAAGCTTTCTTT. Protein: CASSLRGGGGTEAFF. The full variable domain, its missing parts supplied by reference TRBV11-2 and TRBJ1-1, is EAGVAQSPRYKIIEKRQSVAFWCNPISGHATLYWYQQILGQGPKLLIQFQNNGVVDDSQLPKDRFSAERLKGVDSTLKIQPAKLEDSAVYLCASSLRGGGGTEAFFGQGTRLTVV.